Below are 8 T cell receptor beta chains sequenced from a single sample in a study of T cells expressing NK-cell markers. TCRdb re-called the 5' RACE reads; one entry per CDR3 protein, DNA not given. Here the sample table reports hundreds of thousands of distinct CDR3 sequences. Sequencing used blood T cells: a sorted CD56 or NKG2C T cell subset, CD4+ or CD8+ T cells, or bulk PBMC T cells (not recorded which). The receptors stem from a woman aged 18 to 75 in good health.

The CDR3 is CASSLTVRTEAFF. The chain couples TRBV6-2 or TRBV6-3 to TRBJ1-1. This CDR3 region has 13 residues. Looked up from germline, CDR1 is MNHEY and CDR2 is SVGEGT.

The V call is TRBV7-2, the J call TRBJ2-2; the D call from TCRdb, TRBD1, cannot be confirmed without DNA. This CDR3 has 17 residues. Germline values: CDR1 SGHTA, CDR2 FQGNSA. The CDR3 reads CASSLAGAVGRSGELFF.

J is TRBJ2-3 and V is TRBV7-3; TCRdb designates TRBD1, a call that cannot be tested without DNA. This CDR3 has 14 residues. Germline CDR1 SGHTA, CDR2 FQGTGA. The CDR3 protein is CASSSGGKVDTQYF.

The chain employs TRBV18 and TRBJ1-1. This CDR3 has 13 residues. Germline V gene sequence: CDR1 KGHSH, CDR2 LQKENI. The chain's CDR3 is CASSPRGSGGAFF.

CDR3 residues: CASSASGAPSTDTQYF. This rearrangement joins TRBV12-3 or TRBV12-4 to TRBJ2-3; TCRdb outputs TRBD2, but without DNA this stays unchecked. CDR3 length: 16 residues.

The chain employs TRBV12-3 or TRBV12-4 and TRBJ2-1. CDR3 length: 13 residues. CDR3 region: CASSLRGSGEQFF.

The chain employs TRBV20-1 and TRBJ2-1; TCRdb's D gene call, TRBD2, goes unchecked for lack of DNA. The CDR3 runs to 15 residues. The V gene's germline CDR1 is DFQATT and CDR2 SNEGSKA (reference sequence). The CDR3 sequence: CSASSGRGPYNEQFF.

The chain is built from TRBV21-1 and TRBJ1-5. TRBV21-1 is marked as a pseudogene. The CDR3 is 13 amino acids. Here the CDR3 reads CASKSSLGQPQHF.